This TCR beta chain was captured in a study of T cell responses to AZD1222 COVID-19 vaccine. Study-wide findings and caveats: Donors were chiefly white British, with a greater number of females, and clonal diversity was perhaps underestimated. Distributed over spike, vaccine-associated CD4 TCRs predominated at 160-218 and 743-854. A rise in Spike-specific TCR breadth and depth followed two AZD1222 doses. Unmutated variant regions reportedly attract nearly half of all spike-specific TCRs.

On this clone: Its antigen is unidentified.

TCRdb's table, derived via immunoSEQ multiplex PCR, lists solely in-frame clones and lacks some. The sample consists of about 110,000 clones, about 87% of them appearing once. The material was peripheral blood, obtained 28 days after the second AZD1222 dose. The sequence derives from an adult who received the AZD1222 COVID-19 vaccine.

The CDR3 loop is CASSTQGAGTGELFF. Written as DNA, the CDR3 is TGTGCCAGCAGCACACAGGGGGCGGGCACCGGGGAGCTGTTTTTT. V and J are TRBV7-2 and TRBJ2-2; 9 bases are shared with TRBD1. After removal of 5 bases from V and 4 bases from J, the junction contained 5 bases not matched to a gene. Germline V gives CDR1 SGHTA, CDR2 FQGNSA. This CDR3 spans 15 amino acids. Drawing the rest from reference TRBV7-2 and TRBJ2-2, the complete variable domain is GAGVSQSPSNKVTEKGKDVELRCDPISGHTALYWYRQSLGQGLEFLIYFQGNSAPDKSGLPSDRFSAERTGGSVSTLTIQRTQQEDSAVYLCASSTQGAGTGELFFGEGSRLTVL.